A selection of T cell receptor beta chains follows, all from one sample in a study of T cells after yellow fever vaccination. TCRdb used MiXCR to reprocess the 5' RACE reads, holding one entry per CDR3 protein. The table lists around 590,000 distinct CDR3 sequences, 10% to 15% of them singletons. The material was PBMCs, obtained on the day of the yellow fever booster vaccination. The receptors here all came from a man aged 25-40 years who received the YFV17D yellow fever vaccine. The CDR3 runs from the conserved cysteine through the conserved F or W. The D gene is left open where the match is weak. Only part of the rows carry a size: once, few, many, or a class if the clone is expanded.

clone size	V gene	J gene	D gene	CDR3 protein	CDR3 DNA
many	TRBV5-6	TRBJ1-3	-	CASCRRSGNTIYF	TGTGCCAGCTGCCGGCGATCTGGAAACACCATATATTTT
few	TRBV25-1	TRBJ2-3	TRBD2	CASSEPSGSRDTQYF	TGTGCCAGCAGTGAACCTAGCGGGAGCAGAGATACGCAGTATTTT
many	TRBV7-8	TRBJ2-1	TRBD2	CASRSGNEQFF	TGTGCCAGCCGTAGCGGGAATGAGCAGTTCTTC
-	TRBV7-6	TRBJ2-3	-	CASSLNGVSTDTQYF	TGTGCCAGCAGCTTAAACGGGGTTAGCACAGATACGCAGTATTTT
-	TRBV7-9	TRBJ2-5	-	CASSYRTVEAGETQYF	TGTGCCAGCAGCTACCGCACGGTAGAGGCCGGAGAGACCCAGTACTTC
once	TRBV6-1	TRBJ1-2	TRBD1	CASSKDRGSGYGYTF	TGTGCCAGCAGCAAGGACAGGGGGTCAGGCTATGGCTACACCTTC
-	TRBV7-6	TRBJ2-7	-	CASSPSTSSYEQYF	TGTGCCAGCAGCCCTTCGACTAGTAGTTACGAGCAGTACTTC
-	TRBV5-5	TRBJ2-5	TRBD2	CASSSSGGLGETQYF	TGTGCCAGCAGTAGTAGCGGGGGCCTTGGCGAGACCCAGTACTTC
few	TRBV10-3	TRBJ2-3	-	CAISELGGRTDTQYF	TGTGCCATCAGTGAGTTAGGAGGCCGCACAGATACGCAGTATTTT
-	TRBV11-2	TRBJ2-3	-	CASSLRPSGTRTDTQYF	TGTGCCAGCAGCTTACGACCGTCAGGGACCCGCACAGATACGCAGTATTTT
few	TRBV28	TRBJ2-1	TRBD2	CASSSWRGYNEQFF	TGTGCCAGCAGTTCCTGGCGGGGGTACAATGAGCAGTTCTTC
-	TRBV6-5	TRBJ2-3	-	CASSYSLNTDTQYF	TGTGCCAGCAGTTATTCGCTGAACACAGATACGCAGTATTTT
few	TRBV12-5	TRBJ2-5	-	CASGLVLGETQYF	TGTGCTAGTGGTTTGGTACTGGGAGAGACCCAGTACTTC
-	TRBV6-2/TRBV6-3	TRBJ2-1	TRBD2	CASSYSTTSGDNEQFF	TGTGCCAGCAGTTACTCGACAACTAGCGGGGACAATGAGCAGTTCTTC
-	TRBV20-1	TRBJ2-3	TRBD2	CCAPPATSGIVDTQYF	TGCTGTGCCCCGCCCGCGACTAGCGGGATAGTAGATACGCAGTATTTT
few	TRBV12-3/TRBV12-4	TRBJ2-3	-	CASSLGLQGTDTQYF	TGTGCCAGCAGTTTGGGGCTACAGGGCACAGATACGCAGTATTTT
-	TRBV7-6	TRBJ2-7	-	CASSSPESEQYF	TGTGCCAGCAGCTCTCCGGAATCCGAGCAGTACTTC
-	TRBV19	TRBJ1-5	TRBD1	CASIRTGVNQPQHF	TGTGCCAGTATTCGAACAGGGGTGAATCAGCCCCAGCATTTT
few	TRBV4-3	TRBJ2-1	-	CASSQVGNYNEQFF	TGCGCCAGCAGCCAAGTCGGGAACTACAATGAGCAGTTCTTC
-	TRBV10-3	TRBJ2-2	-	CAISVDSLDTGELFF	TGTGCCATCAGTGTCGACTCCTTGGACACCGGGGAGCTGTTTTTT
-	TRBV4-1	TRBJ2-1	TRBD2	CASSQDSPLAGGYNEQFF	TGCGCCAGCAGCCAAGACAGCCCGCTAGCGGGAGGTTACAATGAGCAGTTCTTC
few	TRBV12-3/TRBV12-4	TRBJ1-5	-	CASSLVPSNQPQHF	TGTGCCAGCAGTTTAGTCCCCAGCAATCAGCCCCAGCATTTT
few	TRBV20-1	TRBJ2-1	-	CSAKGLPSYLDEQFF	TGCAGTGCTAAGGGACTCCCATCATATCTCGATGAGCAGTTCTTC
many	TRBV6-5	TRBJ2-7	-	CASSYSIQMKRNEQYF	TGTGCCAGCAGTTACTCGATCCAAATGAAGAGGAACGAGCAGTACTTC
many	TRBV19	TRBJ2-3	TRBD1	CASSTRDRTDTQYF	TGTGCCAGTAGTACCCGGGACAGAACAGATACGCAGTATTTT
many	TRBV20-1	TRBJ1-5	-	CSARQGLNQPQHF	TGCAGTGCTCGGCAGGGACTCAATCAGCCCCAGCATTTT
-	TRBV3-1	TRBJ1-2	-	CASSRDHYGYTF	TGTGCCAGCAGCCGGGATCACTATGGCTACACCTTC
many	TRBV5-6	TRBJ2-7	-	CASSSAMSAGYYEQYF	TGTGCCAGCAGCTCCGCTATGTCCGCAGGGTACTACGAGCAGTACTTC
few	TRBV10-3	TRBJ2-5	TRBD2	CAISETSGKETQYF	TGTGCCATCAGTGAGACTAGCGGGAAAGAGACCCAGTACTTC
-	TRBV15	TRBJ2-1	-	CATSRDIRGREQFF	TGTGCCACCAGCAGAGATATCCGGGGGCGCGAGCAGTTCTTC
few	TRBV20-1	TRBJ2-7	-	CSARAPSRGRSPYEQYF	TGCAGTGCTAGAGCCCCATCGCGGGGAAGATCGCCCTACGAGCAGTACTTC
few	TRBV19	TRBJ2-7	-	CASRGSTAGYEQYF	TGTGCCAGTAGGGGGTCGACAGCGGGCTACGAGCAGTACTTC
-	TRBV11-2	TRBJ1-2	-	CASSLVVRYGYTF	TGTGCCAGCAGCTTAGTTGTCCGATATGGCTACACCTTC
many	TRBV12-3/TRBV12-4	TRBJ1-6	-	CASSLGGAPDSPLHF	TGTGCCAGCAGTTTAGGGGGGGCGCCTGATTCACCCCTCCACTTT
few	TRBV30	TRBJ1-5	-	CAWRGASNQPQHF	TGTGCCTGGAGGGGAGCAAGCAATCAGCCCCAGCATTTT
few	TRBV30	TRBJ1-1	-	CAWSVQGPTEAFF	TGTGCCTGGAGTGTTCAGGGCCCCACTGAAGCTTTCTTT
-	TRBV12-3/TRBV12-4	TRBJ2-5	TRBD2	CASSDTGAGGEIYQETQYF	TGTGCCAGCAGTGACACCGGGGCGGGAGGCGAGATATACCAAGAGACCCAGTACTTC
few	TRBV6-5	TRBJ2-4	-	CATEDYLGIQYF	TGTGCCACCGAGGACTACCTGGGCATTCAGTACTTC
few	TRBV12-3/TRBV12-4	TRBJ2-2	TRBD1	CASSSGQGSTGELFF	TGTGCCAGCAGTTCTGGACAGGGGAGCACCGGGGAGCTGTTTTTT
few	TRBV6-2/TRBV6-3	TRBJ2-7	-	CASSYIHEQYF	TGTGCCAGCAGTTACATCCACGAGCAGTACTTC
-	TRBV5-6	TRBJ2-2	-	CASSLGTPGIGELFF	TGTGCCAGCAGCTTAGGGACCCCGGGCATCGGGGAGCTGTTTTTT
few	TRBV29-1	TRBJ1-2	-	CSVDSPRDYGYTF	TGCAGCGTTGATTCCCCCAGGGACTATGGCTACACCTTC
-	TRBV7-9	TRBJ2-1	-	CASSLALAGENFF	TGTGCCAGCAGCTTAGCCCTCGCCGGCGAGAACTTCTTC
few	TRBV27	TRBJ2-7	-	CASSLSWQGNRYEQYF	TGTGCCAGCAGTTTATCGTGGCAGGGGAATCGATACGAGCAGTACTTC
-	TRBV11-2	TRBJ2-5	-	CASRIDLNQETQYF	TGTGCCAGCAGAATCGATCTAAACCAAGAGACCCAGTACTTC
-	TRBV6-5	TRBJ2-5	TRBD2	CASSYFPLAGYQETQYF	TGTGCCAGCAGTTACTTCCCGCTAGCGGGGTACCAAGAGACCCAGTACTTC
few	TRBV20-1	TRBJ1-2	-	CSAWFGEGYTF	TGCAGCGCTTGGTTTGGGGAGGGCTACACCTTC
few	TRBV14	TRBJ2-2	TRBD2	CASNPTSGTNTGELFF	TGTGCCAGCAATCCTACTAGCGGGACAAACACCGGGGAGCTGTTTTTT
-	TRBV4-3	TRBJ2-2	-	CASSQSPARAAGELFF	TGCGCCAGCAGCCAATCCCCCGCGCGGGCGGCCGGGGAGCTGTTTTTT
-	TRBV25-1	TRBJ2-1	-	CASSALGTEQFF	TGTGCCAGCAGTGCATTAGGGACAGAGCAGTTCTTC
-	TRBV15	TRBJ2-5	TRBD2	CATSRDRAGVETQYF	TGTGCCACCAGCAGAGATCGGGCGGGAGTAGAGACCCAGTACTTC
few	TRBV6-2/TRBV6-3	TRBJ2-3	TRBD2	CASKLAGSTDTQYF	TGTGCCAGCAAGCTAGCGGGATCCACAGATACGCAGTATTTT
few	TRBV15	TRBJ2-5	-	CATSRDHGEQETQYF	TGTGCCACCAGCAGAGATCACGGAGAGCAAGAGACCCAGTACTTC
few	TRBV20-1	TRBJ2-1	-	CSARTDTGPNEQFF	TGCAGTGCGAGAACGGACACCGGACCCAATGAGCAGTTCTTC
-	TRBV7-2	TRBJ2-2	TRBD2	CASSFTSLAGVGELFF	TGTGCCAGCAGCTTTACGAGCCTAGCGGGAGTTGGGGAGCTGTTTTTT
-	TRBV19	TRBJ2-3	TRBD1	CASSRDRERTDTQYF	TGTGCCAGTAGCCGGGACAGGGAGCGCACAGATACGCAGTATTTT
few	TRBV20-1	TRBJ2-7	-	CSARVPGGGYEQYF	TGCAGTGCTAGGGTACCCGGAGGGGGTTACGAGCAGTACTTC